Listed below are T cell receptor beta chains from one sample, sequenced in a study of T cells in Graves' hyperthyroidism and ophthalmopathy. TCRdb itself ran the multiplex PCR reads through MiXCR, one entry per CDR3 protein. The sample consists of fewer than 600,000 distinct CDR3 sequences, approximately 15% of them appearing once. The specimen sequenced was blood. The receptors stem from a woman between 18 and 29 years old with Graves' hyperthyroidism. Both conserved end residues are part of each CDR3. The order of the fields is V gene, CDR3 length, clone size, J gene, CDR3 protein. The listing skips clone size in some rows; elsewhere it reads once, few, many or a size class.

V: TRBV11-2
length: 15
size: many
J: TRBJ2-7
CDR3: CASSLAGQGTYEQYF

V: TRBV30
length: 15
size: many
J: TRBJ2-5
CDR3: CAWRPGLAGQETQYF

V: TRBV30
length: 13
size: -
J: TRBJ1-2
CDR3: CTWDRDGSYGYTF

V: TRBV3-1
length: 18
size: many
J: TRBJ2-7
CDR3: CASSPRPGLAGPLNEQYF

V: TRBV12-3/TRBV12-4
length: 15
size: -
J: TRBJ1-2
CDR3: CASSESGRAPYGYTF

V: TRBV14
length: 15
size: -
J: TRBJ2-3
CDR3: CASSQLGHSADTQYF

V: TRBV12-3/TRBV12-4
length: 15
size: many
J: TRBJ1-4
CDR3: CASSLMQGVNEKLFF

V: TRBV11-2
length: 15
size: many
J: TRBJ2-1
CDR3: CASSLTPSPYNEQFF

V: TRBV19
length: 14
size: many
J: TRBJ1-6
CDR3: CASSVGRGISPLHF

V: TRBV7-3
length: 16
size: -
J: TRBJ2-1
CDR3: CASRWTSGGGGDEQFF

V: TRBV2
length: 16
size: many
J: TRBJ1-2
CDR3: CASRSGPLGGNYGYTF

V: TRBV2
length: 18
size: many
J: TRBJ2-1
CDR3: CASTLGTSGRVSYNEQFF

V: TRBV3-1
length: 16
size: -
J: TRBJ2-1
CDR3: CASSPFTAPIYNEQFF

V: TRBV29-1
length: 14
size: many
J: TRBJ2-1
CDR3: CSVGIAGGMNEQFF

V: TRBV14
length: 16
size: few
J: TRBJ2-3
CDR3: CASSQVAAVITDTQYF

V: TRBV6-1
length: 15
size: many
J: TRBJ2-1
CDR3: CASRGLAGLYNEQFF

V: TRBV29-1
length: 16
size: many
J: TRBJ2-3
CDR3: CSVVGGLAGVADTQYF

V: TRBV12-3/TRBV12-4
length: 12
size: many
J: TRBJ1-1
CDR3: CASSSQSNEAFF

V: TRBV13
length: 14
size: -
J: TRBJ1-5
CDR3: CASSLQTGNQPQHF

V: TRBV7-2
length: 15
size: many
J: TRBJ2-1
CDR3: CASSWGSLHENEQFF

V: TRBV5-1
length: 17
size: many
J: TRBJ2-1
CDR3: CASSPRLAGYSYNEQFF